These T cell receptor beta chains were read from a single sample in a study of cytomegalovirus exposure and HLA in healthy donors. TCRdb's copy holds only in-frame clones and misses some; the assay was immunoSEQ multiplex PCR. Listed are around 130,000 clones; about 1.4% falls within the top ten. Sequencing was carried out using PBMCs. These receptors all stem from a woman aged 40 to 50 in good health and CMV-seronegative. Both conserved end residues are part of each CDR3. D genes are given only for firm matches.

len	v_gene	j_gene	d_gene	CDR3aa	CDR3nt
13	TRBV18	TRBJ1-1	.	CASSPWRGTEAFF	TGTGCCAGCTCACCATGGCGAGGGACTGAAGCTTTCTTT
11	TRBV2	TRBJ1-1	.	CASGEVIKAFF	TGTGCCAGCGGGGAGGTTATCAAAGCTTTCTTT
14	TRBV19	TRBJ1-6	.	CASSTAGRDSPLHF	TGTGCCAGTAGTACCGCCGGGAGGGATTCACCCCTCCACTTT
17	TRBV7-6	TRBJ2-1	TRBD2	CASSSQVRGVFYNEQFF	TGTGCCAGCAGCTCCCAGGTGCGGGGGGTATTCTACAATGAGCAGTTCTTC
17	TRBV10-3	TRBJ1-4	.	CAISESTGGSANEKLFF	TGTGCCATCAGTGAGTCGACGGGGGGTTCAGCTAATGAAAAACTGTTTTTT
17	TRBV12-5	TRBJ2-1	TRBD2	CASGLVLSGGQNNEQFF	TGTGCTAGTGGTTTGGTACTTAGCGGGGGCCAAAACAATGAGCAGTTCTTC
13	TRBV4-3	TRBJ2-1	.	CASSSGLYNEQFF	TGCGCCAGCAGCTCGGGACTCTACAATGAGCAGTTCTTC
14	TRBV6-5	TRBJ2-5	TRBD1	CASSWDRGQETQYF	TGTGCCAGCAGTTGGGACAGGGGACAAGAGACCCAGTACTTC
16	TRBV28	TRBJ2-5	TRBD1	CASTARRPGQQETQYF	TGTGCCAGCACAGCGAGGCGACCGGGACAGCAAGAGACCCAGTACTTC
14	TRBV18	TRBJ1-1	.	CASSPMGQNTEAFF	TGTGCCAGCTCACCGATGGGACAAAACACTGAAGCTTTCTTT
13	TRBV5-1	TRBJ1-2	TRBD1	CASSATGDYGYTF	TGCGCCAGCAGCGCCACAGGGGACTATGGCTACACCTTC
15	TRBV4-3	TRBJ1-3	.	CASSQDSSSGNTIYF	TGCGCCAGCAGCCAAGATTCGAGCTCTGGAAACACCATATATTTT
16	TRBV12-5	TRBJ1-2	TRBD1	CASGLDRQGAYYGYTF	TGTGCTAGTGGTTTGGACCGACAGGGGGCTTACTATGGCTACACCTTC
12	TRBV6-1	TRBJ2-1	.	CASSGQYNEQFF	TGTGCCAGCTCCGGACAGTACAATGAGCAGTTCTTC
21	TRBV5-1	TRBJ1-1	TRBD1	CASGGQIKIDRDGSMNTEAFF	TGCGCCAGCGGAGGACAAATTAAGATAGACAGGGACGGTAGTATGAACACTGAAGCTTTCTTT
17	TRBV19	TRBJ2-6	.	CASSPRQSRSGANVLTF	TGTGCCAGTAGTCCTAGACAGAGCCGCTCTGGGGCCAACGTCCTGACTTTC
16	TRBV27	TRBJ2-3	TRBD2	CASSLSGTSGVDTQYF	TGTGCCAGCAGTTTATCGGGGACTAGCGGGGTAGATACGCAGTATTTT
14	TRBV7-9	TRBJ2-5	.	CASSFGGAAETQYF	TGTGCCAGCAGCTTTGGGGGGGCGGCAGAGACCCAGTACTTC
17	TRBV27	TRBJ2-2	.	CASSPYGQYEWAGELFF	TGTGCCAGCAGTCCATACGGACAGTACGAGTGGGCCGGGGAGCTGTTTTTT
14	TRBV6-5	TRBJ1-5	TRBD1	CASSRDRGGQPQHF	TGTGCCAGCAGTCGGGACAGGGGAGGTCAGCCCCAGCATTTT
18	TRBV5-1	TRBJ1-1	.	CASSLDEGRGWPPTEAFF	TGCGCCAGCAGCTTGGATGAGGGGAGGGGATGGCCTCCCACTGAAGCTTTCTTT
16	TRBV27	TRBJ2-3	TRBD2	CASSPLADTSTDTQYF	TGTGCCAGCAGTCCCCTAGCGGATACTAGCACAGATACGCAGTATTTT
15	TRBV5-1	TRBJ2-3	.	CASSLQGGLSDTQYF	TGCGCCAGCAGCTTGCAGGGGGGCTTGTCAGATACGCAGTATTTT
14	TRBV10-3	TRBJ2-3	.	CAISDRVGTDTQYF	TGTGCCATCAGTGACCGGGTGGGCACAGATACGCAGTATTTT
13	TRBV6-5	TRBJ1-5	TRBD1	CASGTGWSQPQHF	TGTGCCAGCGGGACAGGGTGGAGTCAGCCCCAGCATTTT
14	TRBV10-3	TRBJ1-2	TRBD1	CAISTKTGDYGYTF	TGTGCCATCTCCACCAAGACAGGGGACTATGGCTACACCTTC
18	TRBV4-1	TRBJ2-1	TRBD2	CASSQERASGGAGNEQFF	TGCGCCAGCAGCCAAGAAAGGGCTAGCGGGGGGGCGGGTAATGAGCAGTTCTTC
15	TRBV5-6	TRBJ1-5	.	CASSWGGASNQPQHF	TGTGCCAGCAGCTGGGGGGGGGCGAGCAATCAGCCCCAGCATTTT
13	TRBV4-3	TRBJ1-2	.	CASSQDQDYGYTF	TGCGCCAGCAGCCAAGATCAGGACTATGGCTACACCTTC
15	TRBV7-9	TRBJ2-3	.	CASSLFGVGTDTQYF	TGTGCCAGCAGCTTGTTCGGGGTTGGCACAGATACGCAGTATTTT
16	TRBV6-6	TRBJ1-2	.	CASSLDREASNYGYTF	TGTGCCAGCAGTTTAGACAGAGAGGCATCTAACTATGGCTACACCTTC
17	TRBV4-3	TRBJ2-6	TRBD1	CASSQGQGHSGANVLTF	TGCGCCAGCAGCCAAGGACAGGGACACTCTGGGGCCAACGTCCTGACTTTC
14	TRBV6-5	TRBJ1-1	TRBD1	CASSYGGQDHEAFF	TGTGCCAGCAGTTACGGGGGACAGGACCATGAAGCTTTCTTT
11	TRBV29-1	TRBJ2-3	.	CSGSSTDTQYF	TGCAGCGGCAGTAGCACAGATACGCAGTATTTT
13	TRBV7-6	TRBJ1-1	.	CASTLAGEGEAFF	TGTGCCAGCACCTTGGCGGGGGAGGGTGAAGCTTTCTTT
16	TRBV11-3	TRBJ2-3	TRBD2	CASSPGLAGRGDTQYF	TGTGCCAGCAGCCCCGGACTAGCGGGGCGAGGAGATACGCAGTATTTT
13	TRBV5-1	TRBJ1-5	.	CASSLELNQPQHF	TGCGCCAGCAGCTTGGAACTAAATCAGCCCCAGCATTTT
14	TRBV18	TRBJ1-4	.	CASSPTVGDEKLFF	TGTGCCAGCTCACCAACAGTAGGTGATGAAAAACTGTTTTTT
15	TRBV5-8	TRBJ1-4	TRBD1	CASSSRTGLNEKLFF	TGTGCCAGCAGCTCCCGGACAGGACTTAATGAAAAACTGTTTTTT
12	TRBV28	TRBJ1-1	.	CASSLPGSEAFF	TGTGCCAGCAGTTTACCAGGGTCAGAAGCTTTCTTT
16	TRBV5-1	TRBJ1-3	.	CASRDAGRSSGNTIYF	TGCGCCAGCAGGGACGCGGGGAGGTCCTCTGGAAACACCATATATTTT
17	TRBV27	TRBJ2-5	TRBD2	CASSFFSASGYQETQYF	TGTGCCAGCAGTTTTTTCTCGGCTAGCGGATACCAAGAGACCCAGTACTTC
13	TRBV6-5	TRBJ1-5	.	CASSKTSGSPQHF	TGTGCCAGCAGTAAAACCTCCGGGTCTCCCCAGCATTTT
15	TRBV5-4	TRBJ2-2	TRBD2	CASSPGTSGSGELFF	TGTGCCAGCAGCCCCGGGACTAGCGGGTCCGGGGAGCTGTTTTTT
17	TRBV14	TRBJ1-1	TRBD1	CASSTGLGQGGRGEAFF	TGTGCCAGCAGCACCGGATTGGGACAGGGGGGGCGAGGTGAAGCTTTCTTT
14	TRBV25-1	TRBJ2-7	TRBD1	CASSSGQATVEQYF	TGTGCCAGCAGTTCAGGACAGGCTACGGTCGAGCAGTACTTC
17	TRBV29-1	TRBJ2-2	TRBD2	CSVLRTSGGTNTGELFF	TGCAGCGTCCTCCGGACTAGCGGGGGGACGAACACCGGGGAGCTGTTTTTT
13	TRBV11-3	TRBJ2-2	TRBD1	CASSSGGTGELFF	TGTGCCAGCAGCTCAGGGGGCACTGGGGAGCTGTTTTTT
14	TRBV28	TRBJ1-1	.	CASSSGQGDTEAFF	TGTGCCAGCAGTTCGGGTCAAGGGGACACTGAAGCTTTCTTT
13	TRBV11-2	TRBJ1-1	.	CASSLIQETEAFF	TGTGCCAGCAGCCTTATACAGGAGACTGAAGCTTTCTTT
15	TRBV7-2	TRBJ2-1	TRBD1	CASSEDRGSYNEQFF	TGTGCCAGCAGCGAGGACAGGGGTTCCTACAATGAGCAGTTCTTC
16	TRBV4-2	TRBJ1-2	.	CASSQDPGKPGYGYTF	TGTGCCAGCAGCCAAGATCCGGGGAAACCGGGCTATGGCTACACCTTC
13	TRBV7-2	TRBJ1-4	.	CASSPPGYEKLFF	TGTGCCAGCAGCCCCCCAGGGTATGAAAAACTGTTTTTT